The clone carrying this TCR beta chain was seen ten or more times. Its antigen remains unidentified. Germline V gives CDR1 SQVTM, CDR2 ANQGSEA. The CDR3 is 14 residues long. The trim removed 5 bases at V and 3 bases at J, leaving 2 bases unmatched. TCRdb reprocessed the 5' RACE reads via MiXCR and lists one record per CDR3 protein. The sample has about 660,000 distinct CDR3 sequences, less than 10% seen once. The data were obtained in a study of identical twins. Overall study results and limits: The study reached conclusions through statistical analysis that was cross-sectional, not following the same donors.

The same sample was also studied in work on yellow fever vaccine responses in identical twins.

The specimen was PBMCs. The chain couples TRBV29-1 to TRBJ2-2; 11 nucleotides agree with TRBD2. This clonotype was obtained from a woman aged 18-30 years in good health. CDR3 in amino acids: CSVPGLADTGELFF. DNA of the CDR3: TGCAGCGTTCCGGGACTAGCGGACACCGGGGAGCTGTTTTTT.